The sequence of this T cell receptor (beta chain) was determined in a study of early T cells in non-severe SARS-CoV-2 infection. The V gene lost 3 bases and the J gene lost 0 bases, with 9 bases spanning the gap. This CDR3 comprises 14 residues. Unique molecular identifiers (one per individual cDNA molecule) were attached. TCRdb reprocessed the 5' RACE reads with MiXCR, giving one entry per CDR3 protein. The table lists 65,000 to 95,000 distinct CDR3 sequences, around 16% of them singletons. The clonotype comes from an adult who was a healthcare worker with PCR-confirmed SARS-CoV-2 infection or an uninfected control (not recorded which). The rearrangement joins TRBV12-3 or TRBV12-4 to TRBJ2-7; TRBD1 is a possible D gene (5 bases). The sequencing sample was made of whole blood. The CDR3 is CASSFSDISYEQYF. The CDR3 nucleotides are TGTGCCAGCAGTTTCTCGGACATCTCCTACGAGCAGTACTTC.